Sequencing of this TCR beta chain was carried out in a study of blood T cells in healthy people across ages. Study background: Using template switching, researchers captured about one barcoded beta molecule for each two T cells. Study-wide findings and caveats: Long-lived donors carried more naive CD4+ cells and greater diversity than aged donors.

Germline V lookup: CDR1 SGHTA, CDR2 FQGNSA. This CDR3 comprises 17 residues. V was shortened by 0 bases and J by 7 bases, with 19 bases between the two germline ends. Concerning this clonotype: Antigen unknown.

Donors gave around 10 milliliters of peripheral blood apiece. Next came a second PCR, run for about 6 to 12 cycles, which used a sample-barcoded 5' primer along with a J-beta primer mix. CDR3-containing paired-end reads numbering at least 2.5 million came from each sample. MiXCR was run by TCRdb on the 5' RACE reads, yielding one entry per CDR3 protein. The sample shows roughly 720,000 distinct CDR3 sequences, less than 70% of them seen only once. The sequenced sample was blood. The J gene is TRBJ2-1, the V gene TRBV7-2; D is perhaps TRBD2 (6 bases). The TCR sequence derives from an older man in good health. The DNA of the CDR3 is TGTGCCAGCAGCTTAGCTATAGCGGCCACAGACCTAAATGAGCAGTTCTTC. Translation: CASSLAIAATDLNEQFF.